A single sample is the source of the 5 T cell receptor beta chains below, sequenced in a study of molecular identifiers for immune sequencing clone quantification. TCRdb passed the PCR reads through MiXCR, listing each CDR3 protein once. Of 600,000 to 650,000 distinct CDR3 sequences in the sample, about 20% are singletons; the top ten hold 0.85%. Sequenced sample: naive CD8+ T cells from blood, with Jurkat cell RNA spiked in. The subset is: FACS-sorted CD8+CD4-CCR7+CD45RA+ naive T cells. Every receptor here comes from a human donor in good health. Some libraries in this study had Jurkat cell RNA spiked in.

This clonotype was seen repeatedly, ten times or more. V usage is TRBV3-1 and J usage is TRBJ1-2, with D possibly being TRBD1 (6 bases). This CDR3 spans 15 amino acids. Germline V gene data show CDR1 as LGHDT and CDR2 as YNNKEL (reference sequence). V lost 1 base and J 4 bases, leaving 13 bases between the germline ends. The CDR3: CASSQGPGVIYGYTF. The DNA for the CDR3 is TGTGCCAGCAGCCAAGGTCCAGGGGTGATCTATGGCTACACCTTC.

Note on this clonotype: A much larger clone lies a single base off, so this may be a read error. The V call is TRBV10-3, the J call TRBJ2-5, with TRBD1 as a possible D gene (6 bases). The CDR3 covers 15 residues. CDR1 is ENHRY, CDR2 SYGVKD, per germline. CDR3 amino acids: CAISELLTGSETQCF. The CDR3 DNA reads as TGTGCCATCAGTGAACTTCTGACAGGCTCGGAGACCCAGTGCTTC.

To note about this clonotype: A read error is possible here, since a much larger clone lies one base away. V usage is TRBV2 and J usage is TRBJ2-1; D could derive from TRBD1 or TRBD2 (5 bases each). This CDR3 comprises 15 residues. In germline, CDR1 is SNHLY, CDR2 FYNNEI. The CDR3 sequence: CASTLGTTSYSEQFF. The CDR3 DNA reads TGTGCCAGCACCCTCGGGACCACCTCCTACAGTGAGCAGTTCTTC.

This clonotype was counted many times. The chain links TRBV29-1 to TRBJ1-5; D remains unclear. Germline assignment: CDR1 SQVTM and CDR2 ANQGSEA. V shed 3 bases and J shed 5 bases, with 17 bases lying between them. CDR3 length: 15 residues. The CDR3 sequence: CSVEPDGSFDQPQHF. For the CDR3, the DNA is TGCAGCGTTGAGCCGGATGGAAGCTTCGATCAGCCCCAGCATTTT.

This clonotype showed up many times. The V call is TRBV7-6, the J call TRBJ1-1, with D possibly TRBD1 on 5 matching bases. Germline lookup yields CDR1 SGHVS and CDR2 FNYEAQ. V was shortened by 5 bases and J by 7 bases, with 11 bases between the two germline ends. The CDR3 contains 12 residues. The CDR3 region has the DNA TGTGCCAGCAGCCAAATGGGGGATGAAGCTTTCTTT. This encodes CASSQMGDEAFF.